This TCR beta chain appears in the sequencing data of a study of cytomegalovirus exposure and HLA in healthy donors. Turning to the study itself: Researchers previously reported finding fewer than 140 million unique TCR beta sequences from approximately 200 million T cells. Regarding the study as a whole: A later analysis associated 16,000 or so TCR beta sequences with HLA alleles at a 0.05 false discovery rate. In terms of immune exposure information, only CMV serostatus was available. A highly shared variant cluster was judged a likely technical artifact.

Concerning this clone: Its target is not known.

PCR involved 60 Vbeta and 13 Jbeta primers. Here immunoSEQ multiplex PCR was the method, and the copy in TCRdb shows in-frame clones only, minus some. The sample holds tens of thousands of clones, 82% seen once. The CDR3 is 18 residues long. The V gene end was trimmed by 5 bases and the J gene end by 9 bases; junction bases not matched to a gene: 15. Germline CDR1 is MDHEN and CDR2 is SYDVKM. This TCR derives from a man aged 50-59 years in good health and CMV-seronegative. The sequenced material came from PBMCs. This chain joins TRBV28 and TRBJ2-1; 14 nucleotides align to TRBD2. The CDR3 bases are TGTGCCAGCAGTACCAATGGTGGGACTAGCGGGAGAATGGGTGAGCAGTTCTTC. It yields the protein CASSTNGGTSGRMGEQFF.